The 17 T cell receptor beta chains in this list originate from one sample, sequenced in a study of T cells in localized non-small cell lung cancer. TCRdb keeps only in-frame clones here, not all; method: immunoSEQ multiplex PCR. Of about 33,000 clones detected, around four fifths appear once; the ten largest clones hold 15% to 20%. The source material was peripheral blood, sampled before any cancer treatment. Receptors originate from a male donor at least 60 years old with stage III squamous cell lung carcinoma.

Written as DNA, the CDR3 is TGTGCCAGCAGTTGGGCCTACGAGCAGTACTTC. It is translated as CASSWAYEQYF. The chain is built from TRBV6-6 and TRBJ2-7; D call uncertain. Per germline, CDR1 MNHNY and CDR2 SVGAGI (reference sequence). The V and J ends lost 4 bases and 2 bases respectively, with 3 bases between them. This CDR3 has 11 amino acids.

The chain couples TRBV6-5 to TRBJ2-1; D ambiguous. V lost 6 bases and J lost 9, with 9 bases in between. The CDR3 has 11 amino acids. The germline CDR1 and CDR2 sequences are MNHEY and SVGAGI. DNA of the CDR3: TGTGCCAGCAGCCCGTATGCTGAGCAGTTCTTC. Translated, it gives CASSPYAEQFF.

The chain recombines TRBV7-2 with TRBJ2-7; D gene ambiguous. The ends were cut back, 1 base at V and 3 bases at J, with 13 bases in the middle. The CDR3 runs 15 residues. Germline CDR1 reads SGHTA; CDR2 reads FQGNSA. CDR3 DNA: TGTGCCAGCAGCTTAGACTTCGGCAACTTCTACGAGCAGTACTTC. Protein product: CASSLDFGNFYEQYF.

The V and J genes are TRBV6-4 and TRBJ2-1; 8 nucleotides match TRBD2. The V gene's germline CDR1 is MRHNA and CDR2 SNTAGT. This CDR3 region has 15 residues. J was trimmed by 2 bases and V by 3 bases; bases with no gene match: 3. CDR3 region: CASSEREGTYNEQFF. In DNA, the CDR3 is TGTGCCAGCAGTGAACGGGAGGGGACCTACAATGAGCAGTTCTTC.

The rearrangement links TRBV7-2 to TRBJ1-2; 10 nucleotides line up with TRBD1. Germline V CDR1 and CDR2: SGHTA, FQGNSA. The CDR3 sequence is 17 residues long. Trimming took 5 bases from V and 8 from J; bases not matched to a gene: 17. CDR3 nucleotide sequence: TGTGCCAGCAGCCACCCGATGTGGACAGGGGGGGAGCGGGGCTACACCTTC. Protein: CASSHPMWTGGERGYTF.

The chain joins TRBV7-3 to TRBJ2-1, with TRBD2 matching over 9 bases. The CDR3 extends over 15 amino acids. The germline gives CDR1 SGHTA, CDR2 FQGTGA. V shed 0 bases, J shed 4 bases, and the junction held 1 base outside the gene matches. In DNA form, the CDR3 reads TGTGCCAGCAGCTTAACTAGCGGGAGATACAATGAGCAGTTCTTC. Translation gives CASSLTSGRYNEQFF.

This chain joins TRBV9 and TRBJ2-3, with 7 bases that match TRBD1. Unmatched junction bases numbered 25, after V lost 4 bases and J lost 2 bases. Germline V lookup: CDR1 SGDLS, CDR2 YYNGEE. The CDR3 is 21 amino acids. CDR3 residues: CASSQWPHRGATSSDTDTQYF. CDR3 bases: TGTGCCAGCAGCCAATGGCCCCACAGGGGAGCCACCTCCTCCGACACAGATACGCAGTATTTT. Variable domain in full (rest from reference TRBV9 and TRBJ2-3): DSGVTQTPKHLITATGQRVTLRCSPRSGDLSVYWYQQSLDQGLQFLIQYYNGEERAKGNILERFSAQQFPDLHSELNLSSLELGDSALYFCASSQWPHRGATSSDTDTQYFGPGTRLTVL.

The chain links TRBV29-1 to TRBJ2-2; D gene ambiguous. The ends were cut back, 5 bases at V and 4 bases at J, with 8 bases in the middle. This CDR3 contains 12 residues. CDR1 SQVTM and CDR2 ANQGSEA come from the germline V gene. The CDR3 spells CSVYHSTGELFF. The CDR3 DNA reads TGCAGCGTTTATCACTCCACCGGGGAGCTGTTTTTT.

This clone was seen more than once but under ten times. The gene calls are TRBV5-1 and TRBJ2-2; TRBD2 might be the D (6 bases). The V end was cut by 5 bases, the J end by 3 bases, with 8 bases between. Germline CDR1 SGHRS, CDR2 YFSETQ. This CDR3 contains 13 residues. The CDR3 sequence: CASRGTDTGELFF. In DNA form, the CDR3 reads TGCGCCAGCAGAGGGACTGACACCGGGGAGCTGTTTTTT. The full variable domain, completed using reference TRBV5-1 and TRBJ2-2, is KAGVTQTPRYLIKTRGQQVTLSCSPISGHRSVSWYQQTPGQGLQFLFEYFSETQRNKGNFPGRFSGRQFSNSRSEMNVSTLELGDSALYLCASRGTDTGELFFGEGSRLTVL.

This chain uses TRBV4-2 with TRBJ1-2; perhaps TRBD1 as D (5 bases). Deletions cut 10 bases from V and 0 bases from J, with 18 bases between. Germline CDR1 reads LGHNA; CDR2 reads YNFKEQ. CDR3 length: 15 residues. In nucleotides, the CDR3 is TGTGCCACCGGCTTCGGGGACCGATCTAACTATGGCTACACCTTC. Residues: CATGFGDRSNYGYTF.

The chain joins TRBV9 to TRBJ1-1, with TRBD1 matching over 8 bases. The CDR3 has 14 amino acids. Germline-derived CDR1 and CDR2 are SGDLS and YYNGEE. With V trimmed by 3 bases and J by 1 base, 2 bases remained unmatched. The CDR3: CASSGGTGNTEAFF. The CDR3 DNA is TGTGCCAGCAGCGGTGGGACAGGGAACACTGAAGCTTTCTTT.

The rearrangement links TRBV11-2 to TRBJ1-6; D is perhaps TRBD1 (5 bases). In germline, CDR1 is SGHAT, CDR2 FQNNGV. This CDR3 spans 15 amino acids. The V gene lost 0 bases and the J gene lost 14 bases, with 17 bases spanning the gap. CDR3 protein: CASSLDPGGGRSLHF. CDR3 nucleotides: TGTGCCAGCAGCTTAGACCCTGGGGGGGGTCGGTCCCTCCACTTT.

This chain joins TRBV19 and TRBJ2-2; 11 bases are a match to TRBD2. CDR1 is LNHDA and CDR2 is SQIVND in the germline V gene (reference sequence). The CDR3 totals 15 residues. Germline trimming cut 7 bases from V and 5 bases from J; bases unmatched to any gene: 6. CDR3 DNA sequence: TGTGCCAGTACCGGGACTAGCGGTGTGACCGGGGAGCTGTTTTTT. Amino acid sequence: CASTGTSGVTGELFF.

This clone was recorded a few times. The CDR3 is CASSAGAGYEQYF. In DNA, the CDR3 is TGTGCCAGCAGTGCAGGGGCAGGTTACGAGCAGTACTTC. The V call is TRBV2, the J call TRBJ2-7; weak D call: TRBD1 (6 bases). The length of the CDR3 is 13 residues. Per germline, CDR1 SNHLY and CDR2 FYNNEI. Trimming stripped 4 bases from V and 4 bases from J, with 11 bases between. The full variable domain, its missing parts supplied by reference TRBV2 and TRBJ2-7, is EPEVTQTPSHQVTQMGQEVILRCVPISNHLYFYWYRQILGQKVEFLVSFYNNEISEKSEIFDDQFSVERPDGSNFTLKIRSTKLEDSAMYFCASSAGAGYEQYFGPGTRLTVT.

The gene calls are TRBV15 and TRBJ1-4, with D perhaps TRBD1 (6 bases). The ends were cut back, 4 bases at V and 8 bases at J, with 17 bases in the middle. The germline V gene encodes CDR1 LNHNV and CDR2 YYDKDF (reference sequence). This CDR3 has 15 amino acids. CDR3 sequence reads: CATSKIGGLGEKLFF. CDR3 DNA: TGTGCCACCAGCAAGATAGGGGGGTTGGGCGAAAAACTGTTTTTT.

The rearrangement joins TRBV11-3 to TRBJ2-7; no clear D. V was clipped by 5 bases and J by 1 base, with 9 bases between them. CDR1 and CDR2 (germline): SGHNT, YENEEA. The CDR3 is 13 amino acids. CDR3: CASSPGPSYEQYF. Here the CDR3 DNA reads TGTGCCAGCAGCCCTGGGCCGTCCTACGAGCAGTACTTC.

The V and J genes are TRBV18 and TRBJ2-1; 8 bases match TRBD2. CDR3 size: 14 residues. Trimming took 1 base from V and 7 from J; bases not matched to a gene: 3. Germline V gives CDR1 KGHSH, CDR2 LQKENI. The CDR3 DNA reads as TGTGCCAGCTCACCACTCGGACTAGCAAATGAGCAGTTCTTC. Its protein product is CASSPLGLANEQFF.